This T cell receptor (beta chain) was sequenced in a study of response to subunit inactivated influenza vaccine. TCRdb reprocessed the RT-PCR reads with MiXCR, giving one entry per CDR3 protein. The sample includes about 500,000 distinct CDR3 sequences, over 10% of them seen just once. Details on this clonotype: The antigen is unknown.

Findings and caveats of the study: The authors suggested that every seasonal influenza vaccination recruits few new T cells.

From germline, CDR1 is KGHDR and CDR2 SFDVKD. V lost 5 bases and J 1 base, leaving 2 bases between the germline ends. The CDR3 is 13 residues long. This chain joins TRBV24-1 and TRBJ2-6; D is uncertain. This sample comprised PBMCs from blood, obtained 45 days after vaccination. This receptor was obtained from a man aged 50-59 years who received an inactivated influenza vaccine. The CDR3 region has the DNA TGTGCCACCAGTGGATCTGGGGCCAACGTCCTGACTTTC. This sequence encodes CATSGSGANVLTF.